This T cell receptor (beta chain) was profiled in a study of control samples from healthy donors and cancer patients. The protocol was immunoSEQ multiplex PCR, while the TCRdb copy is restricted to in-frame clones and leaves out a portion. The profile shows 45,000 to 70,000 clones, under 95% of them singletons. In this sample, this clone turned up a few times. V was trimmed by 5 bases and J by 9 bases, leaving 16 bases between them. Germline V lookup: CDR1 SGHTA, CDR2 FQGNSA. This CDR3 spans 13 amino acids. The sequence was collected from a man aged 25 to 40 with colorectal cancer. V and J are TRBV7-2 and TRBJ1-2; no definite D call. The sample taken for sequencing was PBMCs. Here the CDR3 reads CASSIPGVRSYTF. CDR3 bases: TGTGCCAGCAGCATCCCGGGCGTGAGGAGCTACACCTTC.